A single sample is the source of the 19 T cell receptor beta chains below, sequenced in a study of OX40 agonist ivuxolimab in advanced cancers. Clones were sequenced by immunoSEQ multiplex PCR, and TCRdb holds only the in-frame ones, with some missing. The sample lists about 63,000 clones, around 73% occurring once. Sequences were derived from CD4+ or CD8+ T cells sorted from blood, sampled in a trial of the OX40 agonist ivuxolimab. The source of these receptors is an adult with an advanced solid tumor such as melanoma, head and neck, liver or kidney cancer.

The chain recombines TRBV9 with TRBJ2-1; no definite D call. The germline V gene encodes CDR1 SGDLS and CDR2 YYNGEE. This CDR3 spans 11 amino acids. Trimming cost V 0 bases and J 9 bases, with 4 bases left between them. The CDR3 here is CASSVGLEQFF. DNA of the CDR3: TGTGCCAGCAGCGTAGGGCTTGAGCAGTTCTTC.

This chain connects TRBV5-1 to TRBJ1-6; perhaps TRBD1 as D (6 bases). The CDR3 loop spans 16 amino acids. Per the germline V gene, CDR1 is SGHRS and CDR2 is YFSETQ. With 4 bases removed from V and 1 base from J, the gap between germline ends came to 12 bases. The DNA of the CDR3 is TGCGCCAGCAGCCGGGACAATTATTCCTATAATTCACCCCTCCACTTT. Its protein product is CASSRDNYSYNSPLHF.

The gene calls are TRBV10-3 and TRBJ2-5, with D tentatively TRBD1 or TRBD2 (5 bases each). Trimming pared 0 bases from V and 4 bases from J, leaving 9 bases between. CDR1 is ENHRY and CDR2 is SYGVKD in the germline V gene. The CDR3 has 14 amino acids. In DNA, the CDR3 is TGTGCCATCAGTGAGTCCTTCGGGGCAGAGACCCAGTACTTC. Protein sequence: CAISESFGAETQYF.

CDR3 region: CASSPPKAGGRSYGYTF. CDR3 nucleotides: TGTGCCAGCTCACCGCCCAAGGCAGGGGGCAGGAGCTATGGCTACACCTTC. The genes are TRBV18 and TRBJ1-2; 8 positions match TRBD1. Per germline, CDR1 KGHSH and CDR2 LQKENI. The CDR3 sequence is 17 residues long. Trimming removed 3 bases from V and 4 bases from J; junction bases left unmatched: 13.

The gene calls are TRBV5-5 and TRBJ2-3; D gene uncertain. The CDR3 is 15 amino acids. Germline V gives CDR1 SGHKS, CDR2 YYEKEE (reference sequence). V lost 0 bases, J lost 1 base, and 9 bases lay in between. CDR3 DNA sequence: TGTGCCAGCAGCTTGGAAATTATAGGCACAGATACGCAGTATTTT. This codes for CASSLEIIGTDTQYF.

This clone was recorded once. The chain's CDR3 is CASSVQTGGYGYTF. CDR3 DNA sequence: TGTGCCAGCAGCGTACAGACAGGGGGCTATGGCTACACCTTC. The chain employs TRBV9 and TRBJ1-2, with 9 bases that match TRBD1. This CDR3 spans 14 amino acids. Germline CDR1 reads SGDLS; CDR2 reads YYNGEE. J gave up 4 bases and V 1 base, and 2 bases lay outside the gene matches.

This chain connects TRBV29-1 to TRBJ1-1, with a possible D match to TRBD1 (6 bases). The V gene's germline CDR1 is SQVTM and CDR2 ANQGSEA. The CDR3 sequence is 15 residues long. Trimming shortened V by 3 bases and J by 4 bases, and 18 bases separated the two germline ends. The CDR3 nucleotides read TGCAGCGTTGATACCTATACAGGGCCTGGCACTGAAGCTTTCTTT. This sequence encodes CSVDTYTGPGTEAFF.

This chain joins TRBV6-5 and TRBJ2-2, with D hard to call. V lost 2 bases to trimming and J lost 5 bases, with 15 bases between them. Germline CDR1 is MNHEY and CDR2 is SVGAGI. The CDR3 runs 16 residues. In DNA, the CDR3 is TGTGCCAGCAGTTACCTTCTAGGCGGAAGTACCGGGGAGCTGTTTTTT. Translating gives CASSYLLGGSTGELFF.

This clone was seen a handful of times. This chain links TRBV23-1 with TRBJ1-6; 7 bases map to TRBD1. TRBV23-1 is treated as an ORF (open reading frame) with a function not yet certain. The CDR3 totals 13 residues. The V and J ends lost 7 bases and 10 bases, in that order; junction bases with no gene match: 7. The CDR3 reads CASTTTGSSPLHF. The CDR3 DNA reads TGCGCCAGCACCACGACAGGGAGCTCACCCCTCCACTTT.

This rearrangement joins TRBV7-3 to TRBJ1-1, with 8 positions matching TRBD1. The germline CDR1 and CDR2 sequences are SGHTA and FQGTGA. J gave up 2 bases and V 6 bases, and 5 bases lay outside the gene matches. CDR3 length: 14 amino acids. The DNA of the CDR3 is TGTGCCAGCAGACCGACAGGGGCTAACACTGAAGCTTTCTTT. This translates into CASRPTGANTEAFF. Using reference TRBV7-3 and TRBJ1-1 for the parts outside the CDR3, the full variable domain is GAGVSQTPSNKVTEKGKYVELRCDPISGHTALYWYRQSLGQGPEFLIYFQGTGAADDSGLPNDRFFAVRPEGSVSTLKIQRTERGDSAVYLCASRPTGANTEAFFGQGTRLTVV.

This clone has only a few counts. The CDR3 DNA is TGTGCCAGCAGTCGTGGGACGGTTAACACCGGGGAGCTGTTTTTT. It is translated as CASSRGTVNTGELFF. The chain links TRBV5-4 to TRBJ2-2; D is tentatively TRBD1 or TRBD2 (5 bases each). Germline V CDR1 and CDR2: SGHNT, YYREEE (reference sequence). V dropped 5 bases and J dropped 2 bases, with 13 bases sitting between them. The CDR3 consists of 15 residues.

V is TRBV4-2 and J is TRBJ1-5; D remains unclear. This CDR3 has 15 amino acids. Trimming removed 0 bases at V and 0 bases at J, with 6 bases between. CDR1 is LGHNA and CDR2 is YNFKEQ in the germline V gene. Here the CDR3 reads CASSQDPNSNQPQHF. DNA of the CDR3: TGTGCCAGCAGCCAAGATCCCAATAGCAATCAGCCCCAGCATTTT.

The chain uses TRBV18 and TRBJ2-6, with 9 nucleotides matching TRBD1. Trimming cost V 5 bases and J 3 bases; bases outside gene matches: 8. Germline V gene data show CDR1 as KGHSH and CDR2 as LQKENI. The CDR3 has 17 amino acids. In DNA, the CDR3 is TGTGCCAGCTCAGAGAGGACAGGGGTTAGTGGGGCCAACGTCCTGACTTTC. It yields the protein CASSERTGVSGANVLTF.

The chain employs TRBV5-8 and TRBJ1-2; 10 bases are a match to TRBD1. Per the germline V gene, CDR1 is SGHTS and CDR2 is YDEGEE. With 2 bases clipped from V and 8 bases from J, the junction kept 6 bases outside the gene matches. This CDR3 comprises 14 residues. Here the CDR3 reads CASSLRDRGSGYTF. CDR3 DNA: TGTGCCAGCAGCTTAAGGGACAGGGGTTCCGGCTACACCTTC.

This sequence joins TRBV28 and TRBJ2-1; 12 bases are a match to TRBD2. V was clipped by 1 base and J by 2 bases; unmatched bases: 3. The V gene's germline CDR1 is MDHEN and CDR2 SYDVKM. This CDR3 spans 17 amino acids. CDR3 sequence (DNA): TGTGCCAGCAGTTTATCGGGACTAGCGGGTCCCTACAATGAGCAGTTCTTC. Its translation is CASSLSGLAGPYNEQFF.

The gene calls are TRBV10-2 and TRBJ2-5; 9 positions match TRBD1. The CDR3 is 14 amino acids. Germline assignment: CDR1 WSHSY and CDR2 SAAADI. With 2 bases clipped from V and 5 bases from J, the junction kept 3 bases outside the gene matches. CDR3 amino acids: CASSETGGRETQYF. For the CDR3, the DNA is TGCGCCAGCAGTGAGACAGGGGGCCGGGAGACCCAGTACTTC.

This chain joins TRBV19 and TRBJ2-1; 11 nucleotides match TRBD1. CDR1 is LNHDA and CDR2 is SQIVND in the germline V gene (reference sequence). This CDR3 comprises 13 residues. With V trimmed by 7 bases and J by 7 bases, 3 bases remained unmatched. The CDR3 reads CASTGQGANEQFF. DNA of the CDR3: TGTGCCAGTACAGGACAGGGGGCGAATGAGCAGTTCTTC.

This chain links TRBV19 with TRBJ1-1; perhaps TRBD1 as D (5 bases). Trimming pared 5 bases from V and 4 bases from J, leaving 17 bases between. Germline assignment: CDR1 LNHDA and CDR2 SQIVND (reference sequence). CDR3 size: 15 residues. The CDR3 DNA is TGTGCCAGTAGTGCAAACCTGGACATCCCCACTGAAGCTTTCTTT. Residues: CASSANLDIPTEAFF.

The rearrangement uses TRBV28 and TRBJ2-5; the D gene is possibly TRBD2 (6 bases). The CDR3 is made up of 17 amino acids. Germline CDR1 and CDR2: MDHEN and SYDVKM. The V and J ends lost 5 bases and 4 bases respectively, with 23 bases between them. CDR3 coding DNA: TGTGCCAGCAGTCACCTATCGGGAGTGGGTTCGTCAGAGACCCAGTACTTC. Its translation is CASSHLSGVGSSETQYF.